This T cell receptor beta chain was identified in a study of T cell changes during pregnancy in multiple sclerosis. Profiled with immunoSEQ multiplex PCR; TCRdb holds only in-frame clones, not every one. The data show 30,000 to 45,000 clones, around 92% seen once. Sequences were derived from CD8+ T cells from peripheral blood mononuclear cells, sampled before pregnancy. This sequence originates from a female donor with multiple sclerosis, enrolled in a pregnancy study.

Written as DNA, the CDR3 is TGTGCCAGCAGCTTAGCAGGCGGGGGAGAGACCCAGTACTTC. It yields the protein CASSLAGGGETQYF. The rearrangement links TRBV7-3 to TRBJ2-5; TRBD2 matches 7 bases. Germline V gene sequence: CDR1 SGHTA, CDR2 FQGTGA. V was pared by 2 bases and J by 4 bases, with 4 bases of the junction left unmatched. The CDR3 sequence is 14 residues long.